One sample yielded the 11 T cell receptor beta chains listed below, sequenced in a study of blood T cell repertoires in COVID-19. TCRdb's table, derived via immunoSEQ multiplex PCR, lists solely in-frame clones and lacks some. The repertoire holds approximately 210,000 clones, with around 80% as singletons. Material for sequencing was peripheral blood. These receptors came from a woman older than 75 with COVID-19, enrolled during active disease.

The chain couples TRBV6-1 to TRBJ1-6, with a weak D call TRBD1 (5 bases). This CDR3 comprises 15 residues. The germline gives CDR1 MNHNS, CDR2 SASEGT. Trimming took off 3 bases at V and 7 bases at J, with 13 bases between the two ends. CDR3 DNA sequence: TGTGCCAGCAGTGATTGGGGGGGTGGAAATTCACCCCTCCACTTT. It translates to CASSDWGGGNSPLHF.

The rearrangement links TRBV3-1 (or the pseudogene TRBV3-2) to TRBJ2-3; no definite D call. The germline V and J ends were trimmed by 1 base and 5 bases, with 13 bases remaining between them. From germline, CDR1 is LGHDT and CDR2 YNNKEL (reference sequence). This CDR3 is built from 15 residues. Here the CDR3 DNA reads TGTGCCAGCAGCCAAGGACCGCTAGATAGAGATACGCAGTATTTT. Encoded protein: CASSQGPLDRDTQYF.

The chain employs TRBV3-1 (or the pseudogene TRBV3-2) and TRBJ2-2, with D unclear. Per the germline V gene, CDR1 is LGHDT and CDR2 is YNNKEL (reference sequence). The CDR3 runs 15 residues. Trimming cost V 1 base and J 0 bases, with 6 bases left between them. CDR3 in amino acids: CASSQAETNTGELFF. Here the CDR3 DNA reads TGTGCCAGCAGCCAAGCAGAAACGAACACCGGGGAGCTGTTTTTT.

The rearrangement uses TRBV7-8 and TRBJ1-2; 8 bases are shared with TRBD1. Germline loops: CDR1 SGHVS, CDR2 FQNEAQ. The CDR3 loop spans 15 amino acids. Losses at the gene ends were 4 bases for V and 5 bases for J; bases not matched to a gene: 9. DNA of the CDR3: TGTGCCAGCAGCTCCCTAGGACAGGGCCCTTATGGCTACACCTTC. Residues: CASSSLGQGPYGYTF. Based on the CDR3 plus reference TRBV7-8 and TRBJ1-2, the full variable domain is GAGVSQSPRYKVAKRGQDVALRCDPISGHVSLFWYQQALGQGPEFLTYFQNEAQLDKSGLPSDRFFAERPEGSVSTLKIQRTQQEDSAVYLCASSSLGQGPYGYTFGSGTRLTVV.

In this sample, this clone turned up once. Written as DNA, the CDR3 is TGCGCCAGCAGCCCCGGACAGGGGCGAGCCACCGGGGAGCTGTTTTTT. Translation: CASSPGQGRATGELFF. The chain couples TRBV5-1 to TRBJ2-2, with 9 bases that match TRBD1. CDR3 length equals 16 residues. After removal of 4 bases from V and 4 bases from J, the junction contained 8 bases not matched to a gene. Germline assignment: CDR1 SGHRS and CDR2 YFSETQ.

The chain combines TRBV7-8 with TRBJ2-7; D uncertain. The V and J ends lost 1 base and 6 bases respectively, with 19 bases between them. CDR1 and CDR2 from the germline V gene are SGHVS and FQNEAQ. The CDR3 is made up of 16 amino acids. CDR3 bases: TGTGCCAGCAGCTTAGAAGCGTACGCCTTGGAAGGCGAGCAGTACTTC. Translating gives CASSLEAYALEGEQYF.

The sample holds one count of this clone. The J gene is TRBJ2-3, the V gene TRBV19; 10 positions agree with TRBD2. With 2 bases clipped from V and 3 bases from J, the junction kept 8 bases outside the gene matches. CDR3 length: 17 amino acids. CDR1 and CDR2 from the germline V gene are LNHDA and SQIVND (reference sequence). CDR3 sequence (DNA): TGTGCCAGTAGTATAAGGAGAGCGGGAGGGCCGACAGATACGCAGTATTTT. Its translation is CASSIRRAGGPTDTQYF.

V usage is TRBV7-9 and J usage is TRBJ1-1; tentatively, D is TRBD1 (6 bases). This CDR3 region has 14 residues. Germline loops: CDR1 SEHNR, CDR2 FQNEAQ (reference sequence). V lost 4 bases and J lost 1, with 10 bases in between. The CDR3 is CASSSQGRNTEAFF. The CDR3 DNA reads as TGTGCCAGCAGCTCACAGGGTAGGAACACTGAAGCTTTCTTT.

The chain uses TRBV2 and TRBJ1-1; a possible D gene is TRBD1 (5 bases). The CDR3 covers 15 residues. The V gene's germline CDR1 is SNHLY and CDR2 FYNNEI. Deletions cut 8 bases from V and 3 bases from J, with 19 bases between. CDR3 DNA: TGTGCCAGCTCTACTTTACAGGCCCACTACACTGAAGCTTTCTTT. Encoded protein: CASSTLQAHYTEAFF. Variable domain in full (rest from reference TRBV2 and TRBJ1-1): EPEVTQTPSHQVTQMGQEVILRCVPISNHLYFYWYRQILGQKVEFLVSFYNNEISEKSEIFDDQFSVERPDGSNFTLKIRSTKLEDSAMYFCASSTLQAHYTEAFFGQGTRLTVV.

Note on this clone: Other DNA sequences in the same sample also yield this CDR3. This rearrangement joins TRBV12-3 or TRBV12-4 to TRBJ1-1; no clear D. The CDR3 totals 13 residues. Trimming pared 3 bases from V and 2 bases from J, leaving 7 bases between. The CDR3 bases are TGTGCCAGCAGTTTGGGCCGTAACACTGAAGCTTTCTTT. It specifies CASSLGRNTEAFF.

The sample holds a few counts of this clone. The chain employs TRBV6-5 and TRBJ1-1; TRBD1 agrees at 8 bases. The CDR3 covers 15 residues. CDR1 is MNHEY, CDR2 SVGAGI, per germline. V dropped 6 bases and J dropped 5; count of bases not matched to a gene: 11. The CDR3 sequence: CASRPHHRTGTEAFF. The CDR3, as DNA: TGTGCCAGCAGACCCCACCATAGGACAGGGACTGAAGCTTTCTTT.